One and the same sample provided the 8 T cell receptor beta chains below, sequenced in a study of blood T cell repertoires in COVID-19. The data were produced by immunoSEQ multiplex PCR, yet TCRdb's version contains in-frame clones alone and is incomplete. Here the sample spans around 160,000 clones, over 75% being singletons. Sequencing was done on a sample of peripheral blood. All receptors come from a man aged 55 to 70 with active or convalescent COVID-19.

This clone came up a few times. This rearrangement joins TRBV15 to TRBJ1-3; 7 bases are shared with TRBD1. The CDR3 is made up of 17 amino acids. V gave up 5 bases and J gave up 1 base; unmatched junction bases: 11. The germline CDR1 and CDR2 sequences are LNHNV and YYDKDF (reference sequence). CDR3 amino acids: CATSLIQGSISGNTIYF. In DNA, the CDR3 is TGTGCCACCAGCCTAATACAGGGGTCGATATCTGGAAACACCATATATTTT.

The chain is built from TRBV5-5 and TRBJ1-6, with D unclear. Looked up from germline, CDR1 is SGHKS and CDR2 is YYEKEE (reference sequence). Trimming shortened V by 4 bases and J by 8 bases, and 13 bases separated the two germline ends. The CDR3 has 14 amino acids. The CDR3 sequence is CASSLLGGDSPLHF. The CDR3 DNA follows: TGTGCCAGCAGCCTCCTAGGCGGGGATTCACCCCTCCACTTT.

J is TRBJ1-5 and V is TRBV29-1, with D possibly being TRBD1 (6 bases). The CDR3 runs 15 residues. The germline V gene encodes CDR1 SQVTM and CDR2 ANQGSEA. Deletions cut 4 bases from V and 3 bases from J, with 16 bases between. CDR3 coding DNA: TGCAGCGTTGTTGTGGCAGGGGCCCCCAATCAGCCCCAGCATTTT. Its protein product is CSVVVAGAPNQPQHF.

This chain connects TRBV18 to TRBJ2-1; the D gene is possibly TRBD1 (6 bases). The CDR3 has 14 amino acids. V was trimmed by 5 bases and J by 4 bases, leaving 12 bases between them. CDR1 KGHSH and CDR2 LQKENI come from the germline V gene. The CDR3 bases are TGTGCCAGCTCAGGGCAGGGGAATTACAATGAGCAGTTCTTC. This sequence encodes CASSGQGNYNEQFF.

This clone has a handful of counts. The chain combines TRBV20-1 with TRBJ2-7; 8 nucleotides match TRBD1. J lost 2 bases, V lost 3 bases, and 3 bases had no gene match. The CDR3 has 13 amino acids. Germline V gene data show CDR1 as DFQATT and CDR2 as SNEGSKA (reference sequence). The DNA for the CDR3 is TGCAGTGCTAGTCCCAGGGGGCCCTACGAGCAGTACTTC. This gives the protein CSASPRGPYEQYF.

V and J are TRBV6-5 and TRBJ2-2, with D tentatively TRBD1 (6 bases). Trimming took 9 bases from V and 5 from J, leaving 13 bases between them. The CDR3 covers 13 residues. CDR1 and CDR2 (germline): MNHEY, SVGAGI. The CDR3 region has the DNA TGTGCCAGTCCGGGACAAAATACCGGGGAGCTGTTTTTT. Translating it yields CASPGQNTGELFF.

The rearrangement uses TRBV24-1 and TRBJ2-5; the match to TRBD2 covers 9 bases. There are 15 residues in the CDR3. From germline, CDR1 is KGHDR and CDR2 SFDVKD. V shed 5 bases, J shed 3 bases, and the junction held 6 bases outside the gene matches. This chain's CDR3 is CATSVAGAAEETQYF. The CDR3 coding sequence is TGTGCCACCAGTGTAGCGGGAGCGGCAGAAGAGACCCAGTACTTC.

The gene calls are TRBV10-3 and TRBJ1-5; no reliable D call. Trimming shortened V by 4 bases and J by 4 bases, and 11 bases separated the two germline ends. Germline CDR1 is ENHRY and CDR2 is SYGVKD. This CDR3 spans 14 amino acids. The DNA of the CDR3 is TGTGCCATCAGTGGAGGGCAGCTAAATCAGCCCCAGCATTTT. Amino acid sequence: CAISGGQLNQPQHF.